Presented here are 3 T cell receptor beta chains from one specimen sequenced in a study of Ad26.COV2.S vaccination and SARS-CoV-2 variants (dated by TCRdb to the early 2020s). The protocol used for the library was the immunoSEQ multiplex PCR assay. TCRdb stores this immuneACCESS table with in-frame sequences only. Part of the clones is absent; in the studies checked, under half of the shortfall reflects unresolved V genes, and no reason is known for the rest. The sample yields roughly 700,000 clones; 70% to 90% were counted once. About 1.5% of the sample goes to the ten largest clones. The treatment or condition label corresponds to: some 20 received Ad26.COV2.S at low or high dose, single or two shots; 5 received placebo; per-sample allocation not given. For vaccine and placebo recipients, repertoires were sequenced using samples collected on day 63 after the first injection. Sequenced here: peripheral blood, sampled in a trial of Ad26.COV2.S vaccine versus placebo. The receptors shown here come from a person aged 18 to 59 who received the Ad26.COV2.S COVID-19 vaccine or a placebo.

The J gene is TRBJ2-2, the V gene TRBV12-5; maybe TRBD1 (6 bases). In germline, CDR1 is LGHNT, CDR2 FRNRAP. V lost 7 bases to trimming and J lost 3 bases, with 15 bases between them. This CDR3 is built from 15 residues. The CDR3 here is CASAILDRYTGELFF. CDR3 nucleotides: TGTGCTAGTGCAATCTTAGACAGGTACACCGGGGAGCTGTTTTTT.

On this clone: Additional DNA sequences in this sample encode the identical CDR3. This chain uses TRBV19 with TRBJ1-2; 7 bases are shared with TRBD1. J lost 2 bases, V lost 6 bases, and 6 bases had no gene match. Germline CDR1 and CDR2: LNHDA and SQIVND (reference sequence). CDR3 length: 14 residues. CDR3 loop: CASSQDRLNYGYTF. CDR3 nucleotides: TGTGCCAGTAGCCAGGACAGGTTGAACTATGGCTACACCTTC.

For this clone: One junction end disagrees with the germline gene, perhaps due to a read error. The genes are TRBV7-2 and TRBJ2-2; 8 nucleotides match TRBD2. The CDR3 runs 16 residues. Germline V gene sequence: CDR1 SGHTA, CDR2 FQGNSA. Here the CDR3 DNA reads TGCGCCAGCAGCGAACGGGGGGGGCCTAACACCGGGGAGCTGTTTTTT. As protein: CASSERGGPNTGELFF.